This T cell receptor (beta chain) derives from a study of T cells in localized non-small cell lung cancer. Sequencing used immunoSEQ multiplex PCR; TCRdb keeps in-frame clones, though not all of them. The sample shows fewer than 90,000 clones, over 60% of them seen only once. This sample comprised PBMCs, obtained before any cancer treatment. This clonotype was sampled from a man aged 35 to 69 with stage II squamous cell lung carcinoma.

DNA of the CDR3: TGTGCCAGCAGCGTAGGGCAGACGCTGTTCCACGACATGAACACTGAAGCTTTCTTT. This translates into CASSVGQTLFHDMNTEAFF. The chain employs TRBV9 and TRBJ1-1; no clear D. V dropped 0 bases and J dropped 0 bases, with 21 bases sitting between them. CDR3 length: 19 amino acids. The germline CDR1 and CDR2 sequences are SGDLS and YYNGEE.